This paragraph covers one T cell receptor beta chain sequence. The germline gives CDR1 LNHDA, CDR2 SQIVND (reference sequence). The CDR3 length is 15 residues. Losses at the gene ends were 5 bases for V and 7 bases for J; bases not matched to a gene: 8. The sample belongs to a study of blood T cell repertoires in COVID-19. The data were produced by immunoSEQ multiplex PCR, yet TCRdb's version contains in-frame clones alone and is incomplete. Here the sample spans some 510,000 clones, around 87% being singletons. The rearrangement links TRBV19 to TRBJ1-6; 7 nucleotides agree with TRBD1. This TCR was sampled from a woman aged 40 to 49 who had recovered from COVID-19. Sample: PBMCs or T cells enriched from blood (not recorded which). CDR3 sequence (DNA): TGTGCCAGTAGTCCGGGACAGTTCATAAATTCACCCCTCCACTTT. As protein: CASSPGQFINSPLHF.